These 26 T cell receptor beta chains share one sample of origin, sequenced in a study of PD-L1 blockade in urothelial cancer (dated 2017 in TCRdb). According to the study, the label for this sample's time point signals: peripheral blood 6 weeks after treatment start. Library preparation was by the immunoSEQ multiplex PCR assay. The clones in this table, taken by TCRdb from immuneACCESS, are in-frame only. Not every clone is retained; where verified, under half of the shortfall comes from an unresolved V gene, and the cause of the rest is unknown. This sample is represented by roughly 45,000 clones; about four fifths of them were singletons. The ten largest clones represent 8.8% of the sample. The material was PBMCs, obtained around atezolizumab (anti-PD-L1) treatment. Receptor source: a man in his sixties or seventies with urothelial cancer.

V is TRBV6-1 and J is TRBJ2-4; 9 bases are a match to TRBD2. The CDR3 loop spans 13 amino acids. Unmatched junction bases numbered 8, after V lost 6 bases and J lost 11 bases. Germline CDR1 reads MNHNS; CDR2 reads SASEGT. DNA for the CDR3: TGTGCCAGCAGCGAACCGGGACTAGCTTTTCAGTACTTC. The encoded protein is CASSEPGLAFQYF.

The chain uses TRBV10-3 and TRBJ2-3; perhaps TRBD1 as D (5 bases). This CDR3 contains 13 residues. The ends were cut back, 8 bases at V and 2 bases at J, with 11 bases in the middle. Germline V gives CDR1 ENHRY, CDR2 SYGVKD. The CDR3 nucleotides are TGTGCCATCGGGGCGGACCCCACAGATACGCAGTATTTT. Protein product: CAIGADPTDTQYF.

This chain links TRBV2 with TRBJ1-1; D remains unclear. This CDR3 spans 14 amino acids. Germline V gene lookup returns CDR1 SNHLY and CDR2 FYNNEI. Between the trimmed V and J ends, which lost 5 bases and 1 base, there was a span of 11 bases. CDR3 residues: CASSSQKPNTEAFF. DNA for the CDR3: TGTGCCAGCAGTTCCCAGAAACCGAACACTGAAGCTTTCTTT. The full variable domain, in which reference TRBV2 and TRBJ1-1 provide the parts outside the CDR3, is EPEVTQTPSHQVTQMGQEVILRCVPISNHLYFYWYRQILGQKVEFLVSFYNNEISEKSEIFDDQFSVERPDGSNFTLKIRSTKLEDSAMYFCASSSQKPNTEAFFGQGTRLTVV.

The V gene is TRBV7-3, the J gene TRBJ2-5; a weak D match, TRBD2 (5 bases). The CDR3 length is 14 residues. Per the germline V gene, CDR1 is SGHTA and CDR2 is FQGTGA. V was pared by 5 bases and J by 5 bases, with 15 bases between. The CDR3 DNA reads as TGTGCCAGCAGCGAGGGAGAACAGCGGGAGACCCAGTACTTC. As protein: CASSEGEQRETQYF. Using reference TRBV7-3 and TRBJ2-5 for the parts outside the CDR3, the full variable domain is GAGVSQTPSNKVTEKGKYVELRCDPISGHTALYWYRQSLGQGPEFLIYFQGTGAADDSGLPNDRFFAVRPEGSVSTLKIQRTERGDSAVYLCASSEGEQRETQYFGPGTRLLVL.

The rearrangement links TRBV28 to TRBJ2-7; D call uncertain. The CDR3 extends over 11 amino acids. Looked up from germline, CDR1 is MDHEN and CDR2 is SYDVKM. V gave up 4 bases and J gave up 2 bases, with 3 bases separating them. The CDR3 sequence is CASSSAYEQYF. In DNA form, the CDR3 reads TGTGCCAGCAGTTCAGCCTACGAGCAGTACTTC.

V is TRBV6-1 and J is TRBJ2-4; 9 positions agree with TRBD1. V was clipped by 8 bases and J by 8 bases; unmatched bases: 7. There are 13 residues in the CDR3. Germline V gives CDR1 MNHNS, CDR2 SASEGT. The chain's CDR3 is CASARDREDIQYF. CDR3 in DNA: TGTGCCAGCGCACGGGACAGGGAAGACATTCAGTACTTC.

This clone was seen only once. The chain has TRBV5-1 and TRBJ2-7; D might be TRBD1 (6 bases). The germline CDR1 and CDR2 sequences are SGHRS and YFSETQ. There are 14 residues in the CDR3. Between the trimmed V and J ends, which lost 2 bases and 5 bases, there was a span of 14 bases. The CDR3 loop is CASSFQQGGDEQYF. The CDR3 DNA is TGCGCCAGCAGCTTCCAACAGGGCGGTGACGAGCAGTACTTC.

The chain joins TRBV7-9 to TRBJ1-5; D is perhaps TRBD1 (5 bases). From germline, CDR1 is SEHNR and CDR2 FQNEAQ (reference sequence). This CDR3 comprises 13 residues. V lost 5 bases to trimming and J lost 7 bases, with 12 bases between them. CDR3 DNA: TGTGCCAGCAGCCTCACCGGGGGGCAGCCCCAGCATTTT. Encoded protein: CASSLTGGQPQHF.

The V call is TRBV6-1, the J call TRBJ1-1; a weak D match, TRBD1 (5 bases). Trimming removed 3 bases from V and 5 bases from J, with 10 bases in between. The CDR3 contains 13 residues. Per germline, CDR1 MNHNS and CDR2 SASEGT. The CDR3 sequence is CASSDRGRTEAFF. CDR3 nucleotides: TGTGCCAGCAGTGACCGGGGGAGGACTGAAGCTTTCTTT.

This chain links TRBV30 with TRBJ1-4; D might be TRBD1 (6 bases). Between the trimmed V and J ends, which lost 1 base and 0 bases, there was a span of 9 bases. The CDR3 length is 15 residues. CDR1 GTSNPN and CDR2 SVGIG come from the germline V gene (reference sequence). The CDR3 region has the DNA TGTGCCTGGAGTGGGCAGGGGACAACTAATGAAAAACTGTTTTTT. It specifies CAWSGQGTTNEKLFF.

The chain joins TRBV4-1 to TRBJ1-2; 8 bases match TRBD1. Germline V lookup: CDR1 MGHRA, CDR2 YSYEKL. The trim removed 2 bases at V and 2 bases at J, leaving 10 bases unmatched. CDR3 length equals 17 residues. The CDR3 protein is CASSQQGTRTGNYGYTF. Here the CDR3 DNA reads TGCGCCAGCAGCCAACAGGGGACAAGGACAGGGAACTATGGCTACACCTTC.

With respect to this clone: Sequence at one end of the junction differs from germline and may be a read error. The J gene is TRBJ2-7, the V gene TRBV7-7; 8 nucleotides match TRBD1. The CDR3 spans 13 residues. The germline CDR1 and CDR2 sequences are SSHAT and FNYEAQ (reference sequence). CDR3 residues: CASSLTGAGEQYF. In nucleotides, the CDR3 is TGTGCTAGCAGCTTGACAGGGGCTGGCGAGCAGTACTTC.

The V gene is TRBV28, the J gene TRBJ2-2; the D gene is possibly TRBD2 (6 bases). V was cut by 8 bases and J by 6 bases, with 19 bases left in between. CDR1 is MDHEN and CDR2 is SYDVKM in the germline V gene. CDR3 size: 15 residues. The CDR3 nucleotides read TGTGCCAGCTCCTCCGGGACTCTAGTCGCCGGGGAGCTGTTTTTT. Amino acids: CASSSGTLVAGELFF.

This CDR3 is CASSPEGYEQYF. As DNA, the CDR3 is TGTGCCAGCAGCCCCGAGGGTTACGAGCAGTACTTC. This chain links TRBV11-2 with TRBJ2-7; TRBD2 is a possible D gene (5 bases). V lost 5 bases and J lost 4, with 9 bases in between. Germline V gene lookup returns CDR1 SGHAT and CDR2 FQNNGV. The length of the CDR3 is 12 residues.

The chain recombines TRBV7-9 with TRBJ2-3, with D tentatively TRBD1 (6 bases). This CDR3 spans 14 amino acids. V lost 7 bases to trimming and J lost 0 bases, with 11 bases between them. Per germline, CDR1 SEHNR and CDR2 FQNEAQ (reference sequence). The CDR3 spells CASTQTGSTDTQYF. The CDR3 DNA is TGTGCCAGCACCCAGACAGGTAGCACAGATACGCAGTATTTT.

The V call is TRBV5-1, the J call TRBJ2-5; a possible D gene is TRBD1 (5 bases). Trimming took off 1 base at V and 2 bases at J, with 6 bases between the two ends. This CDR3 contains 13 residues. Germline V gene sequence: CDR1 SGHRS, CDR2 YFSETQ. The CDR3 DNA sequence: TGCGCCAGCAGCTTGCGACAGCAAGAGACCCAGTACTTC. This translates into CASSLRQQETQYF.

The CDR3, as DNA: TGTGCCAGCAGTATACACAGGGGGCGAGAGACCCAGTACTTC. This sequence encodes CASSIHRGRETQYF. The V gene is TRBV6-5, the J gene TRBJ2-5; 9 bases match TRBD1. V was clipped by 5 bases and J by 4 bases; unmatched bases: 5. The CDR3 extends over 14 amino acids. Germline V gene lookup returns CDR1 MNHEY and CDR2 SVGAGI.

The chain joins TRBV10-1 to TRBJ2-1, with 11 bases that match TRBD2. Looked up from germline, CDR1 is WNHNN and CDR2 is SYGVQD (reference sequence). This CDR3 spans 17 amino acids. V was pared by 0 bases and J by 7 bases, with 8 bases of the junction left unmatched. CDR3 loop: CASSESIAGGHRNEQFF. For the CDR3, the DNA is TGCGCCAGCAGTGAGTCGATAGCGGGAGGGCATAGGAATGAGCAGTTCTTC.

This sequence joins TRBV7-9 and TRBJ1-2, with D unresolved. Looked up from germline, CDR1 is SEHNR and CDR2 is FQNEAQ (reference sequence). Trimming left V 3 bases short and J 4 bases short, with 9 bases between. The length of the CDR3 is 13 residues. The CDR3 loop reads CASSFNTIYGYTF. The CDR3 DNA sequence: TGTGCCAGCAGCTTCAACACAATCTATGGCTACACCTTC.

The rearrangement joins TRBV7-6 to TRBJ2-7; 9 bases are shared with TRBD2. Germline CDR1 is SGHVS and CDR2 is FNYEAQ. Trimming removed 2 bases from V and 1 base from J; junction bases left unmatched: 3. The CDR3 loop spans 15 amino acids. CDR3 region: CASSLLAGTSYEQYF. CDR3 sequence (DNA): TGTGCCAGCAGCTTACTAGCGGGAACGTCCTACGAGCAGTACTTC.

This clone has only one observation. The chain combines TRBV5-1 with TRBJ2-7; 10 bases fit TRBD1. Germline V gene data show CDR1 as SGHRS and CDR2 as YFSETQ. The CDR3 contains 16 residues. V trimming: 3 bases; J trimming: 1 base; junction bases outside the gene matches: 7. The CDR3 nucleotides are TGCGCCAGCAGCTCCTTTCCGGGACAGGGGTCCTACGAGCAGTACTTC. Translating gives CASSSFPGQGSYEQYF.

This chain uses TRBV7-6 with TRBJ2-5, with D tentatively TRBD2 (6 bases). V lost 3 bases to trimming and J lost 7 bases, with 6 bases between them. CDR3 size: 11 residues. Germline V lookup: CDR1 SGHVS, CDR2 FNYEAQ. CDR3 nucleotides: TGTGCCAGCAGCTTGGGAGGGACCCAGTACTTC. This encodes CASSLGGTQYF.

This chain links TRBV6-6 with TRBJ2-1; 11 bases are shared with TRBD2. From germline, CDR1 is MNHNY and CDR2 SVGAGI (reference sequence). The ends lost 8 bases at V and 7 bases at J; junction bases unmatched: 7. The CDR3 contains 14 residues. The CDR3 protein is CASGLAGGPNEQFF. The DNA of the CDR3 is TGTGCCAGCGGCTTAGCGGGAGGGCCGAATGAGCAGTTCTTC.

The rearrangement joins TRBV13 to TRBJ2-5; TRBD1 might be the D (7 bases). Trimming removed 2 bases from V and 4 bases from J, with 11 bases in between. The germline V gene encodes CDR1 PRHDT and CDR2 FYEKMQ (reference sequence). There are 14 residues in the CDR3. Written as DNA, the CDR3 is TGTGCCAGCAGCTTACGACAGGGAGGAGAGACCCAGTACTTC. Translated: CASSLRQGGETQYF.

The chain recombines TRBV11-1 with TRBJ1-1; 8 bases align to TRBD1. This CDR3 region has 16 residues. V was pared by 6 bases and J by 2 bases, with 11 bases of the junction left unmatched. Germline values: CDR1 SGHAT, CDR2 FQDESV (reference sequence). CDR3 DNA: TGTGCCAGCAGTAATCGGGCCGGACAGGGCAACACTGAAGCTTTCTTT. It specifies CASSNRAGQGNTEAFF. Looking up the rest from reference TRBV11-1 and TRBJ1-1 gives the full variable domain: EAEVAQSPRYKITEKSQAVAFWCDPISGHATLYWYRQILGQGPELLVQFQDESVVDDSQLPKDRFSAERLKGVDSTLKIQPAELGDSAMYLCASSNRAGQGNTEAFFGQGTRLTVV.

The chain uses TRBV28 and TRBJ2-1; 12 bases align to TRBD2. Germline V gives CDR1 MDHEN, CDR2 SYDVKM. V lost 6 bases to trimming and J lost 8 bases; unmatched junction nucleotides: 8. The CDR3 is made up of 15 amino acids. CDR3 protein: CASRPTSGRRDEQFF. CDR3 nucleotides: TGTGCCAGCAGGCCAACTAGCGGGAGGAGGGATGAGCAGTTCTTC.